The subject of this entry is one T cell receptor (beta chain). Its antigen is not identified. This sample was included in a study of shared clonotypes between healthy human individuals. Terminally differentiated effector memory CD45RA+ cells were left out of the naive CD8 fraction, which was CD45RO-negative and positively selected for CCR7. Germline V gene lookup returns CDR1 MGHRA and CDR2 YSYEKL. This CDR3 contains 16 residues. The V end lost 4 bases, the J end lost 4 bases, and 19 bases lay between the germline ends. Across several immunoSEQ plates, the genomic DNA of each subset was split evenly. Sorted-subset replicate PCRs used roughly 180 ng DNA, approximately 33,000 T cell genomes. Using immunoSEQ multiplex PCR, the repertoire was profiled, and TCRdb retains in-frame clones only, with some absent. The sample consists of millions of clones, about 94% of them appearing once. Study-level results: The study's rarefaction showed incomplete sorted-subset sequencing despite large depth. Naive CD4 clonotypes overlapped across a handful of donors at roughly 5%.

The chain combines TRBV4-1 with TRBJ1-1; D is perhaps TRBD1 (5 bases). The sequenced sample consisted of naive CD8+ T cells sorted from blood. The source of this sequence is a man between 18 and 35 years old in good health. The CDR3 coding sequence is TGCGCCAGCAGCCTTTCCGGGACGGTTTCTAGCACTGAAGCTTTCTTT. Translated: CASSLSGTVSSTEAFF.